Each of the 32 T cell receptor beta chains below was sequenced from the same sample in a study of response to subunit inactivated influenza vaccine (dated by TCRdb to between 2018 and 2020). Library method: RT-PCR. This sample was sequenced with an Illumina HiSeq 2500. TCRdb reworked the public reads: Q25 trimming with fastp, MiXCR clone assembly, productive beta chains retained. Each entry is one CDR3 protein sequence, shown with its most common DNA and genes. The sample profile shows 600,000 to 850,000 distinct CDR3 sequences; 14% of them were found once. Roughly 7.2% of the sample is held by the ten biggest clonotypes. Sequences were derived from PBMCs from blood, sampled about 14 days before vaccination. All receptors come from a man in his forties or fifties who received an inactivated influenza vaccine. Donor details come from another sample of the same person, matched by shared clones.

The V gene is TRBV30, the J gene TRBJ2-2, with unresolved D. Trimming stripped 5 bases from V and 1 base from J, with 5 bases between. Per the germline V gene, CDR1 is GTSNPN and CDR2 is SVGIG (reference sequence). The CDR3 totals 12 residues. The CDR3 here is CAWGWNTGELFF. The CDR3, as DNA: TGTGCCTGGGGATGGAACACCGGGGAGCTGTTTTTT.

The rearrangement links TRBV27 to TRBJ2-4, with D unclear. V gave up 5 bases and J gave up 0 bases, with 20 bases separating them. CDR1 and CDR2 from the germline V gene are MNHEY and SMNVEV (reference sequence). The CDR3 runs 18 residues. CDR3 region: CASSPPPGRSLAKNIQYF. CDR3 in DNA: TGTGCCAGCAGTCCGCCACCAGGACGGAGCCTAGCCAAAAACATTCAGTACTTC.

This clonotype was counted a few times. This rearrangement joins TRBV6-1 to TRBJ2-3, with 8 positions matching TRBD2. In germline, CDR1 is MNHNS, CDR2 SASEGT. V shed 4 bases and J 4 bases; nucleotides not matched to a gene: 7. This CDR3 is 15 amino acids long. This chain's CDR3 is CASSVAGPVSDTQYF. CDR3 bases: TGTGCCAGCAGTGTAGCGGGACCGGTTTCAGATACGCAGTATTTT.

A few counts support this clonotype. The rearrangement joins TRBV5-1 to TRBJ2-1; maybe TRBD2 (5 bases). This CDR3 contains 16 residues. CDR1 is SGHRS, CDR2 YFSETQ, per germline. Trimming removed 3 bases at V and 1 base at J, with 14 bases between. CDR3 region: CASSSHGEISYNEQFF. For the CDR3, the DNA is TGCGCCAGCAGCTCCCACGGGGAAATTTCCTACAATGAGCAGTTCTTC. The whole variable domain, filled in from reference TRBV5-1 and TRBJ2-1, reads KAGVTQTPRYLIKTRGQQVTLSCSPISGHRSVSWYQQTPGQGLQFLFEYFSETQRNKGNFPGRFSGRQFSNSRSEMNVSTLELGDSALYLCASSSHGEISYNEQFFGPGTRLTVL.

The V gene is TRBV29-1, the J gene TRBJ2-7, with TRBD1 matching over 9 bases. The CDR3 is 13 amino acids. V shed 7 bases, J shed 2 bases, and the junction held 6 bases outside the gene matches. Per germline, CDR1 SQVTM and CDR2 ANQGSEA. The chain's CDR3 is CSGSTGGAYEQYF. The CDR3 DNA is TGCAGCGGATCGACAGGGGGGGCCTACGAGCAGTACTTC.

This sequence joins TRBV20-1 and TRBJ2-4; 7 nucleotides match TRBD1. The CDR3 is made up of 14 amino acids. CDR1 and CDR2 (germline): DFQATT, SNEGSKA (reference sequence). Trimming removed 8 bases from V and 0 bases from J; junction bases left unmatched: 7. The CDR3 loop is CSYMGTVAKNIQYF. The CDR3, as DNA: TGCAGTTACATGGGGACAGTAGCCAAAAACATTCAGTACTTC.

Written as DNA, the CDR3 is TGCGCCAGCAGCTTGTCGATAGCGGGAGGGTCCTACGAGCAGTACTTC. It specifies CASSLSIAGGSYEQYF. This chain uses TRBV5-1 with TRBJ2-7; 11 nucleotides match TRBD2. Germline loops: CDR1 SGHRS, CDR2 YFSETQ. This CDR3 contains 16 residues. The J segment lost 1 base and the V segment lost 1 base, leaving 4 bases of the junction unmatched.

A few counts support this clonotype. The CDR3 DNA reads TGTGCCAGCAGCGAGGGACAGGGGACTTCACCCCTCCACTTT. It specifies CASSEGQGTSPLHF. The chain links TRBV5-6 to TRBJ1-6; 10 nucleotides line up with TRBD1. Looked up from germline, CDR1 is SGHDT and CDR2 is YYEEEE. V trimming: 4 bases; J trimming: 9 bases; junction bases outside the gene matches: 4. This CDR3 region has 14 residues. Together with reference TRBV5-6 and TRBJ1-6, the CDR3 gives the full variable domain: DAGVTQSPTHLIKTRGQQVTLRCSPKSGHDTVSWYQQALGQGPQFIFQYYEEEERQRGNFPDRFSGHQFPNYSSELNVNALLLGDSALYLCASSEGQGTSPLHFGNGTRLTVT.

The chain uses TRBV2 and TRBJ2-1; 7 bases map to TRBD1. V shed 9 bases, J shed 3 bases, and the junction held 8 bases outside the gene matches. The CDR3 consists of 14 residues. Germline V gene sequence: CDR1 SNHLY, CDR2 FYNNEI. The CDR3 spells CASHPGTVYNEQFF. The CDR3 bases are TGTGCCAGTCACCCGGGGACAGTCTACAATGAGCAGTTCTTC.

This clonotype occurred a few times. This chain links TRBV12-3 or TRBV12-4 with TRBJ2-1; 12 bases map to TRBD2. This CDR3 region has 17 residues. The ends lost 7 bases at V and 7 bases at J; junction bases unmatched: 14. The chain's CDR3 is CASKLTYGTSGWNEQFF. The CDR3 DNA follows: TGTGCCAGCAAACTAACCTACGGGACTAGCGGGTGGAATGAGCAGTTCTTC.

The rearrangement joins TRBV6-1 to TRBJ2-2; TRBD2 aligns across 7 bases. Unmatched junction bases numbered 10, after V lost 7 bases and J lost 8 bases. Germline V gene sequence: CDR1 MNHNS, CDR2 SASEGT. The CDR3 loop spans 14 amino acids. This CDR3 is CASTLGGAGGELFF. CDR3 bases: TGTGCCAGCACCCTCGGAGGAGCGGGAGGGGAGCTGTTTTTT.

This clonotype was seen repeatedly, ten times or more. The CDR3 reads CASSEGRGPQHF. The CDR3 DNA follows: TGTGCCAGCAGTGAAGGGCGGGGGCCCCAGCATTTT. The J gene is TRBJ1-5, the V gene TRBV2; D gene ambiguous. The length of the CDR3 is 12 residues. Trimming removed 1 base at V and 9 bases at J, with 7 bases between. Germline V CDR1 and CDR2: SNHLY, FYNNEI. The full variable domain, with the rest looked up from reference TRBV2 and TRBJ1-5, is EPEVTQTPSHQVTQMGQEVILRCVPISNHLYFYWYRQILGQKVEFLVSFYNNEISEKSEIFDDQFSVERPDGSNFTLKIRSTKLEDSAMYFCASSEGRGPQHFGDGTRLSIL.

The CDR3 sequence is CASSQMGNNSPLHF. As DNA, the CDR3 is TGTGCCAGCAGCCAGATGGGGAATAATTCACCCCTCCACTTT. The chain carries TRBV6-1 and TRBJ1-6; D unresolved. CDR3 size: 14 residues. The V and J ends lost 6 bases and 5 bases respectively, with 11 bases between them. From germline, CDR1 is MNHNS and CDR2 SASEGT.

This clonotype was counted only a few times. This chain links TRBV28 with TRBJ2-5, with 10 bases fitting TRBD2. The germline V gene encodes CDR1 MDHEN and CDR2 SYDVKM. V shed 5 bases, J shed 5 bases, and the junction held 11 bases outside the gene matches. CDR3 size: 16 residues. The CDR3, as DNA: TGTGCCAGCAGTCCCCAGCGGGGGGGGTTCGGGGAGACCCAGTACTTC. Residues: CASSPQRGGFGETQYF.

The chain combines TRBV7-9 with TRBJ2-7, with D perhaps TRBD1 or TRBD2 (5 bases each). Trimming shortened V by 3 bases and J by 5 bases, and 8 bases separated the two germline ends. The CDR3 length is 12 residues. Germline values: CDR1 SEHNR, CDR2 FQNEAQ (reference sequence). The CDR3 loop is CASSFGDDEQYF. CDR3 in DNA: TGTGCCAGCAGCTTCGGGGACGACGAGCAGTACTTC.

The J gene is TRBJ2-3, the V gene TRBV29-1; 11 bases are a match to TRBD2. The trim removed 0 bases at V and 4 bases at J, leaving 18 bases unmatched. CDR3 length: 20 amino acids. Per germline, CDR1 SQVTM and CDR2 ANQGSEA. The CDR3 DNA follows: TGCAGCGTTGAAGATCCTCAGGGGGCTAGCGGGAGGCTACTGGCAGATACGCAGTATTTT. This translates into CSVEDPQGASGRLLADTQYF.

In the case of this clonotype: The junction departs from germline at one end; a sequencing error may be responsible. The chain has TRBV15 and TRBJ2-3; TRBD2 aligns across 11 bases. CDR1 LNHNV and CDR2 YYDKDF come from the germline V gene (reference sequence). The CDR3 consists of 17 residues. CDR3 nucleotides: TGTGCCACCAGGAGAGAGGGACTAGCGGATATCACAGATACGCAGTATTTT. It specifies CATRREGLADITDTQYF.

The genes are TRBV5-1 and TRBJ1-4, with TRBD1 identical over 7 bases. The germline V gene encodes CDR1 SGHRS and CDR2 YFSETQ. CDR3 length: 15 residues. Trimming at V came to 3 bases and at J to 8 bases, leaving 10 bases not matched to a gene. CDR3 bases: TGCGCCAGCAGCTCAGCAGGGGGGAGGCGAGAAAAACTGTTTTTT. Protein sequence: CASSSAGGRREKLFF.

There are many counts of this clonotype. The chain combines TRBV12-3 or TRBV12-4 with TRBJ2-4; TRBD1 agrees at 7 bases. V shed 0 bases and J 1 base; nucleotides not matched to a gene: 15. This CDR3 contains 20 residues. In DNA, the CDR3 is TGTGCCAGCAGTTTAGCAATGCTTCTCAACAGGGGATCGGCCAAAAACATTCAGTACTTC. It encodes CASSLAMLLNRGSAKNIQYF.

This clonotype was recorded at least ten times. V gene TRBV5-8 combines with J gene TRBJ1-5; a weak D match, TRBD1 (6 bases). Germline values: CDR1 SGHTS, CDR2 YDEGEE. The V and J ends lost 4 bases and 4 bases respectively, with 15 bases between them. The CDR3 extends over 15 amino acids. The CDR3 DNA reads as TGTGCCAGCAGCGGGACCGGGACACGTAATCAGCCCCAGCATTTT. It is translated as CASSGTGTRNQPQHF.

At least ten counts were recorded for this clonotype. The chain recombines TRBV29-1 with TRBJ2-7, with D perhaps assigned TRBD1 or TRBD2 (5 bases each). The CDR3 sequence is 13 residues long. Trimming removed 7 bases at V and 3 bases at J, with 16 bases between. From germline, CDR1 is SQVTM and CDR2 ANQGSEA. This CDR3 reads CSARGVSNYEQYF. Here the CDR3 DNA reads TGCAGCGCAAGAGGGGTCAGCAACTACGAGCAGTACTTC.

There are many counts of this clonotype. The chain couples TRBV29-1 to TRBJ1-1; D gene unclear. The germline V and J ends were trimmed by 7 bases and 7 bases, with 13 bases remaining between them. The germline V gene encodes CDR1 SQVTM and CDR2 ANQGSEA. This CDR3 comprises 11 residues. The CDR3 loop reads CSAGRAFEAFF. DNA of the CDR3: TGCAGCGCCGGGCGCGCCTTTGAAGCTTTCTTT.

Written as DNA, the CDR3 is TGTGCCACCAGCAGGGACAATATTGATACGCAGTATTTT. It is translated as CATSRDNIDTQYF. The chain couples TRBV15 to TRBJ2-3, with a tentative D call TRBD1 (5 bases). V lost 3 bases and J lost 6, with 10 bases in between. CDR1 LNHNV and CDR2 YYDKDF come from the germline V gene (reference sequence). The CDR3 is 13 residues long. The whole variable domain, remainder taken from reference TRBV15 and TRBJ2-3, is DAMVIQNPRYQVTQFGKPVTLSCSQTLNHNVMYWYQQKSSQAPKLLFHYYDKDFNNEADTPDNFQSRRPNTSFCFLDIRSPGLGDTAMYLCATSRDNIDTQYFGPGTRLTVL.

This chain connects TRBV20-1 to TRBJ2-7, with D perhaps TRBD1 (6 bases). V dropped 3 bases and J dropped 0 bases, with 15 bases sitting between them. This CDR3 has 15 amino acids. Per germline, CDR1 DFQATT and CDR2 SNEGSKA (reference sequence). The CDR3, as DNA: TGCAGTGCTAGCCCCTTCACAGGGAGCTCCTACGAGCAGTACTTC. Its protein is CSASPFTGSSYEQYF.

This rearrangement joins TRBV29-1 to TRBJ2-7; 8 bases agree with TRBD1. Germline V CDR1 and CDR2: SQVTM, ANQGSEA. The V and J ends lost 4 bases and 6 bases, in that order; junction bases with no gene match: 2. The CDR3 loop spans 11 amino acids. CDR3 residues: CSVGRGREQYF. The CDR3 coding sequence is TGCAGCGTTGGCAGGGGGCGCGAGCAGTACTTC.

This clonotype was detected a few times. The chain recombines TRBV11-2 with TRBJ1-5; D is unclear. CDR1 is SGHAT and CDR2 is FQNNGV in the germline V gene. CDR3 length equals 18 residues. V lost 5 bases and J 0 bases, leaving 20 bases between the germline ends. CDR3 nucleotide sequence: TGTGCCAGCAGCCTCTTGGTGGGTCGGACTAATAGCAATCAGCCCCAGCATTTT. Amino acids: CASSLLVGRTNSNQPQHF.

The chain is built from TRBV5-1 and TRBJ2-6; D might be TRBD2 (5 bases). CDR1 is SGHRS, CDR2 YFSETQ, per germline. Trimming took off 4 bases at V and 0 bases at J, with 14 bases between the two ends. The CDR3 length is 17 residues. The chain's CDR3 is CASSPSDSSSGANVLTF. CDR3 in DNA: TGCGCCAGCAGCCCCTCGGACTCTTCCTCTGGGGCCAACGTCCTGACTTTC.

This clonotype has a handful of counts. The chain recombines TRBV20-1 with TRBJ2-3, with 8 bases fitting TRBD2. The CDR3 has 14 amino acids. V shed 6 bases, J shed 1 base, and the junction held 6 bases outside the gene matches. Germline loops: CDR1 DFQATT, CDR2 SNEGSKA (reference sequence). The CDR3 nucleotides are TGCAGTGCAATCGGGAGGGCGGGCACAGATACGCAGTATTTT. This gives the protein CSAIGRAGTDTQYF.

This clonotype appeared a few times. The chain links TRBV7-9 to TRBJ2-1; tentative D call: TRBD2 (5 bases). Trimming took 2 bases from V and 9 from J, leaving 8 bases between them. The CDR3 loop spans 12 amino acids. Germline values: CDR1 SEHNR, CDR2 FQNEAQ (reference sequence). This CDR3 reads CASSLFAGEQFF. CDR3 nucleotides: TGTGCCAGCAGCTTATTTGCGGGTGAGCAGTTCTTC.

The CDR3 is CASSLVGQGERSPLHF. Written as DNA, the CDR3 is TGCGCCAGCAGCTTGGTGGGACAGGGGGAACGTTCACCCCTCCACTTT. This chain uses TRBV5-1 with TRBJ1-6, with 11 nucleotides matching TRBD1. The CDR3 contains 16 residues. Germline assignment: CDR1 SGHRS and CDR2 YFSETQ. The junction had 5 bases not matched to a gene; V was cut back by 0 bases and J by 9 bases.

The chain links TRBV6-5 to TRBJ2-7, with 8 bases aligning to TRBD2. This CDR3 region has 17 residues. The germline gives CDR1 MNHEY, CDR2 SVGAGI. Trimming removed 0 bases from V and 2 bases from J; junction bases left unmatched: 9. DNA for the CDR3: TGTGCCAGCAGTTACTCTGGGGCTAGCGGGTCGGCCTACGAGCAGTACTTC. Amino acid sequence: CASSYSGASGSAYEQYF.

This chain connects TRBV4-1 to TRBJ2-4; D call uncertain. This CDR3 has 17 residues. Trimming removed 3 bases at V and 1 base at J, with 16 bases between. Germline assignment: CDR1 MGHRA and CDR2 YSYEKL. CDR3 residues: CASSHVMGRRAKNIQYF. As DNA, the CDR3 is TGCGCCAGCAGCCATGTCATGGGCCGGCGGGCCAAAAACATTCAGTACTTC.